This T cell receptor beta chain came from a study of shared clonotypes between healthy human individuals. Whole-study results and caveats: Donor clonotype sharing was expected to depend on sequencing depth.

With regard to this clone: No antigen is known for it.

Sequencing was at deep level. Sequencing was performed with immunoSEQ multiplex PCR; in TCRdb, only in-frame clones are kept and a portion is missing. The table records about 1 million clones, around 74% of them present only once. Material for sequencing was memory CD4+ T cells sorted from blood. Sample subset: CD45RA-negative fraction. This receptor was obtained from a man between 18 and 29 years old in good health.

In DNA, the CDR3 is TGTGCCAGTCGTTCACTCACAGATACGCAGTATTTT. Translation: CASRSLTDTQYF. The chain combines TRBV6-5 with TRBJ2-3; D unclear. This CDR3 contains 12 residues. V lost 9 bases and J 2 bases, leaving 9 bases between the germline ends. Germline V gene sequence: CDR1 MNHEY, CDR2 SVGAGI.